This T cell receptor (beta chain) appears in the sequencing data of a study of T cells in Graves' hyperthyroidism and ophthalmopathy. Patients were excluded for uncontrolled infection, other autoimmune disease, pregnancy or lactation. PBMCs were collected from an approximately 10 ml volume of fresh peripheral blood. Germline lookup yields CDR1 SGHVS and CDR2 FNYEAQ. Trimming removed 1 base from V and 3 bases from J, with 17 bases in between. The CDR3 extends over 17 amino acids. RNA transcripts were the template for amplifying TCR beta CDR3 regions. With the HTBI primer set, the TCR CDR3 went through a first round of RT-PCR. TCRdb ran MiXCR on the multiplex PCR reads and lists one entry per CDR3 protein. The sample carries fewer than 900,000 distinct CDR3 sequences, roughly 20% recorded once. Regarding the study as a whole: In simple terms, a model built on 13 V-J features told ophthalmopathy apart from stable hyperthyroidism. The model anticipated ophthalmopathy a median about 7.1 months pre-onset.

There are a few counts of this clonotype. Its antigen is as yet unknown. The receptor was isolated from a woman aged 50 to 65 with Graves' hyperthyroidism that later progressed to Graves' ophthalmopathy. The J gene is TRBJ2-3, the V gene TRBV7-6; weak D call: TRBD2 (6 bases). The source material was blood. CDR3 sequence (DNA): TGTGCCAGCAGCTTAGGGGGCTTCGGCGGGGCAACAGATACGCAGTATTTT. Its translation: CASSLGGFGGATDTQYF.